This T cell receptor beta chain was found in a study of CD8+ T cells in alopecia areata. CDR1 is SEHNR and CDR2 is FQNEAQ in the germline V gene (reference sequence). The CDR3 spans 12 residues. Investigators isolated RNA and reverse transcribed it into cDNA to act as the sequencing template. Sequenced by immunoSEQ multiplex PCR; TCRdb stores in-frame clones only, minus some. The sample contains about 150,000 clones, 58% of which appear only once. In its sample, this clone was seen many times. A junction boundary mismatches the germline segment, possibly from a read error. Sequences were derived from CD4+ T cells sorted from blood, sampled at week 0. The sequence came from a human donor with alopecia areata. The gene calls are TRBV7-9 and TRBJ1-2; 7 bases are shared with TRBD1. CDR3 region: CASSHQDRLLAF. In DNA form, the CDR3 reads TGTGCCAGCAGCCATCAGGACAGGCTTCTAGCCTTC. The full variable domain, its missing parts supplied by reference TRBV7-9 and TRBJ1-2, is DTGVSQNPRHKITKRGQNVTFRCDPISEHNRLYWYRQTLGQGPEFLTYFQNEAQLEKSRLLSDRFSAERPKGSFSTLEIQRTEQGDSAMYLCASSHQDRLLAFGSGTRLTVV.